This T cell receptor beta chain stems from a study of identical twins. Points from the study as a whole: With abundant cord blood beta clonotypes, insertions were fewer; memory repertoires showed no such pattern. With beta out-of-frame sequences, excess sharing by twins was weaker. Conclusions relied on cross-sectional statistical analysis, not following the same donors.

Germline V CDR1 and CDR2: SGDLS, YYNGEE. The CDR3 covers 14 residues. Trimming shortened V by 3 bases and J by 5 bases, and 14 bases separated the two germline ends. The sample holds a few counts of this clonotype. The target antigen is unknown. MiXCR was run by TCRdb on the 5' RACE reads, yielding one entry per CDR3 protein. Of approximately 350,000 distinct CDR3 sequences in the sample, 9% to 15% were seen once. These sequences were also reported in another study, on yellow fever vaccine responses in identical twins.

This chain links TRBV9 with TRBJ2-5; tentatively, D is TRBD1 (5 bases). This TCR derives from a woman between 18 and 30 years old in good health. Sequenced sample: CD8+ T cells sorted from blood. In DNA form, the CDR3 reads TGTGCCAGCAGCGAAAGGGGCGAGTCTGAGACCCAGTACTTC. This codes for CASSERGESETQYF. Combining the CDR3 with reference TRBV9 and TRBJ2-5 gives the whole variable domain DSGVTQTPKHLITATGQRVTLRCSPRSGDLSVYWYQQSLDQGLQFLIQYYNGEERAKGNILERFSAQQFPDLHSELNLSSLELGDSALYFCASSERGESETQYFGPGTRLLVL.